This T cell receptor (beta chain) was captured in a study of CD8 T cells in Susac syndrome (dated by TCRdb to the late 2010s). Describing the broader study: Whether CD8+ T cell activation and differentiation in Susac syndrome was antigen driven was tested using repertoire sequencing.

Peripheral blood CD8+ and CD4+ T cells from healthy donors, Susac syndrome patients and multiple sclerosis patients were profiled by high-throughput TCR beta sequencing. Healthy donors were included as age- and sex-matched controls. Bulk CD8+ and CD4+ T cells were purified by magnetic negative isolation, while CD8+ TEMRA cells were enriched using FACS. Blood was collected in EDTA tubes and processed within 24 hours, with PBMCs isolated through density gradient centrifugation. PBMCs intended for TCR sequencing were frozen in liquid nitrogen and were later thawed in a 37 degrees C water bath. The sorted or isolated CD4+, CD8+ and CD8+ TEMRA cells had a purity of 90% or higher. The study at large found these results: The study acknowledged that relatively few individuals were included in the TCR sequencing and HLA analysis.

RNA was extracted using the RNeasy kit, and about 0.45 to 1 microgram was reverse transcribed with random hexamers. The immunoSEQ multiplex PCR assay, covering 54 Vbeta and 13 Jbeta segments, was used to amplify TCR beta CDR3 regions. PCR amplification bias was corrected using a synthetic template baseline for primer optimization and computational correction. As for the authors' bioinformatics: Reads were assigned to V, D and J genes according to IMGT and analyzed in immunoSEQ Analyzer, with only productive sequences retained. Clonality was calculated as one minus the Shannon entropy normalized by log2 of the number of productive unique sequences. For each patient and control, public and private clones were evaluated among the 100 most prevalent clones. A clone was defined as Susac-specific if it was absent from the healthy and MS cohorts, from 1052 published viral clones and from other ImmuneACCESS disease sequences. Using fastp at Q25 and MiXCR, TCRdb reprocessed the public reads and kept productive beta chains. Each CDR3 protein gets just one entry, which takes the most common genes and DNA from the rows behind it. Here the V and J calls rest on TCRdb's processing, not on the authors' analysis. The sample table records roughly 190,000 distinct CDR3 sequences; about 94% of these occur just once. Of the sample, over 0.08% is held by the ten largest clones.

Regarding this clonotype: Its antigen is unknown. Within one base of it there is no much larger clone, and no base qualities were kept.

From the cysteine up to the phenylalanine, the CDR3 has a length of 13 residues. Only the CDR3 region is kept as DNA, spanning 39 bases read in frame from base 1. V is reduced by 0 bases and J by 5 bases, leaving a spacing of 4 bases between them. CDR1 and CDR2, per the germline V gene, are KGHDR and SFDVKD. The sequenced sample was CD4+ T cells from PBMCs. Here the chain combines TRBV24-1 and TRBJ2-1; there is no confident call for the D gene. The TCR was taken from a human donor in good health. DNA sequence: TGTGCCACCAGTGATTTGGCGGACAATGAGCAGTTCTTC. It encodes CATSDLADNEQFF.